A selection of T cell receptor beta chains follows, all from one sample in a study of PD-1 blockade in classical Hodgkin lymphoma. The data were produced by immunoSEQ multiplex PCR, yet TCRdb's version contains in-frame clones alone and is incomplete. The data show 32,000 or so clones, with about 88% seen just once and roughly 0.47% held by the top ten. The sample in question was CD4+ T cells from blood, obtained before the fourth cycle of nivolumab. Receptors originate from a human donor with classical Hodgkin lymphoma. The CDR3 runs from the conserved cysteine through the conserved F or W. Each record gives: V gene, clone size, CDR3 length, J gene, D gene, CDR3 protein, CDR3 DNA. A D gene is named only where the DNA matches it firmly. Only part of the rows carry a size: once, few, many, or a class if the clone is expanded.

v_gene: TRBV4-1
abundance: once
len: 15
j_gene: TRBJ2-7
d_gene: NA
CDR3aa: CASSQAHKGIYEQYF
CDR3nt: TGCGCCAGCAGCCAAGCCCACAAGGGGATATACGAGCAGTACTTC

v_gene: TRBV2
abundance: NA
len: 12
j_gene: TRBJ1-4
d_gene: TRBD1
CDR3aa: CASRIQGEKLFF
CDR3nt: TGTGCCAGCAGGATACAGGGGGAAAAACTGTTTTTT

v_gene: TRBV5-6
abundance: NA
len: 15
j_gene: TRBJ1-4
d_gene: TRBD1
CDR3aa: CASSWDSFGNEKLFF
CDR3nt: TGTGCCAGCAGCTGGGACAGCTTCGGGAATGAAAAACTGTTTTTT

v_gene: TRBV5-1
abundance: once
len: 15
j_gene: TRBJ2-3
d_gene: TRBD1
CDR3aa: CASSLGDRGTDTQYF
CDR3nt: TGCGCCAGCAGCTTGGGGGACAGGGGAACAGATACGCAGTATTTT

v_gene: TRBV29-1
abundance: NA
len: 10
j_gene: TRBJ2-3
d_gene: NA
CDR3aa: CSVVLDTQYF
CDR3nt: TGCAGCGTTGTTCTAGATACGCAGTATTTT

v_gene: TRBV5-6
abundance: NA
len: 13
j_gene: TRBJ2-3
d_gene: TRBD2
CDR3aa: CASKRGSTDTQYF
CDR3nt: TGTGCCAGCAAGCGGGGGAGCACAGATACGCAGTATTTT

v_gene: TRBV5-1
abundance: once
len: 15
j_gene: TRBJ2-1
d_gene: TRBD2
CDR3aa: CASTPLAGANNEQFF
CDR3nt: TGCGCCAGCACCCCACTAGCGGGAGCCAACAATGAGCAGTTCTTC

v_gene: TRBV5-1
abundance: NA
len: 12
j_gene: TRBJ2-4
d_gene: TRBD1
CDR3aa: CASSPDRGHQYF
CDR3nt: TGCGCCAGCAGCCCGGACAGGGGCCACCAGTACTTC

v_gene: TRBV5-8
abundance: NA
len: 13
j_gene: TRBJ2-1
d_gene: TRBD2
CDR3aa: CASSLTGTRGLFF
CDR3nt: TGTGCCAGCAGTTTGACCGGGACTAGAGGTTTGTTCTTC

v_gene: TRBV29-1
abundance: NA
len: 12
j_gene: TRBJ2-5
d_gene: NA
CDR3aa: CSVPVYQETQYF
CDR3nt: TGCAGCGTGCCAGTGTACCAAGAGACCCAGTACTTC

v_gene: TRBV18
abundance: once
len: 14
j_gene: TRBJ2-5
d_gene: NA
CDR3aa: CASSPPGYQETQYF
CDR3nt: TGTGCCAGCTCACCACCAGGATACCAAGAGACCCAGTACTTC

v_gene: TRBV9
abundance: NA
len: 15
j_gene: TRBJ2-7
d_gene: NA
CDR3aa: CASSEFGTHGVEQYF
CDR3nt: TGTGCCAGCAGCGAGTTTGGAACACACGGGGTCGAGCAGTACTTC

v_gene: TRBV7-9
abundance: few
len: 14
j_gene: TRBJ1-6
d_gene: TRBD1
CDR3aa: CASSETGAYSPLHF
CDR3nt: TGTGCCAGCAGCGAAACAGGGGCCTATTCACCCCTCCACTTT

v_gene: TRBV5-1
abundance: once
len: 14
j_gene: TRBJ1-2
d_gene: NA
CDR3aa: CASSLPGGLYGYTF
CDR3nt: TGCGCCAGCAGCTTGCCTGGAGGGCTCTATGGCTACACCTTC

v_gene: TRBV9
abundance: NA
len: 15
j_gene: TRBJ2-4
d_gene: NA
CDR3aa: CASSVEGHTKNIQYF
CDR3nt: TGTGCCAGCAGCGTAGAAGGTCATACCAAAAACATTCAGTACTTC

v_gene: TRBV5-4
abundance: NA
len: 16
j_gene: TRBJ2-3
d_gene: TRBD1
CDR3aa: CASSSSRGYSTDTQYF
CDR3nt: TGTGCCAGCAGCTCGTCCAGGGGGTACAGCACAGATACGCAGTATTTT

v_gene: TRBV7-9
abundance: NA
len: 11
j_gene: TRBJ1-2
d_gene: NA
CDR3aa: CASSSDYGYTF
CDR3nt: TGTGCCAGCAGCTCCGATTATGGCTACACCTTC

v_gene: TRBV28
abundance: NA
len: 16
j_gene: TRBJ2-5
d_gene: NA
CDR3aa: CASSARGRGGAETQYF
CDR3nt: TGTGCCAGCAGTGCCAGGGGGAGGGGGGGAGCTGAGACCCAGTACTTC

v_gene: TRBV6-6
abundance: NA
len: 15
j_gene: TRBJ2-7
d_gene: TRBD1
CDR3aa: CASSLFGTDGYEQYF
CDR3nt: TGTGCCAGCAGCCTCTTTGGGACAGACGGGTACGAGCAGTACTTC

v_gene: TRBV10-2
abundance: NA
len: 14
j_gene: TRBJ1-5
d_gene: NA
CDR3aa: CASSLRQEHQPQHF
CDR3nt: TGCGCCAGCAGTCTGAGACAGGAACATCAGCCCCAGCATTTT